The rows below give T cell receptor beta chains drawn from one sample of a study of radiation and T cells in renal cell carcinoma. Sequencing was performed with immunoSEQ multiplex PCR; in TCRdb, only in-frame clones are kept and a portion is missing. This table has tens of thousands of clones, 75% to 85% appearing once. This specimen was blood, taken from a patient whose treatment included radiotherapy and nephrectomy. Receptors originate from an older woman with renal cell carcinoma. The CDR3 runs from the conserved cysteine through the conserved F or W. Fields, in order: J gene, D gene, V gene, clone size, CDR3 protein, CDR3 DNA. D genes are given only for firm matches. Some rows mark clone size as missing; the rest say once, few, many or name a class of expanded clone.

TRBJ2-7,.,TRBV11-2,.,CASSLESRPDYEQYF,TGTGCCAGCAGCTTAGAGTCTCGGCCGGACTACGAGCAGTACTTC
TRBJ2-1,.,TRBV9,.,CASSVVAGPYNEQFF,TGTGCCAGCAGCGTAGTTGCAGGCCCCTACAATGAGCAGTTCTTC
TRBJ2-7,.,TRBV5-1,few,CASSKDGYSYEQYF,TGCGCCAGCAGCAAGGACGGATACTCCTACGAGCAGTACTTC
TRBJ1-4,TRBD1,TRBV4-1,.,CASSPSRGRIATNEKLFF,TGCGCCAGCAGCCCAAGTAGGGGGCGGATTGCAACTAATGAAAAACTGTTTTTT
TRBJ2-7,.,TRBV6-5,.,CASSYSEGYEQYF,TGTGCCAGCAGTTACTCGGAGGGTTACGAGCAGTACTTC
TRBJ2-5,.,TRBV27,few,CASSLYAGLETQYF,TGTGCCAGCAGTTTATACGCAGGGCTGGAGACCCAGTACTTC
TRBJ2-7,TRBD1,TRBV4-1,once,CASSQDLGTVAYEQYF,TGCGCCAGCAGCCAAGATTTGGGGACAGTAGCCTACGAGCAGTACTTC
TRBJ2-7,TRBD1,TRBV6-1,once,CASSDGTGGFYEQYF,TGTGCCAGCAGTGACGGGACAGGGGGCTTCTACGAGCAGTACTTC
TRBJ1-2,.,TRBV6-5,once,CASSYDRSHYGYTF,TGTGCCAGCAGTTACGACAGGTCGCACTATGGCTACACCTTC
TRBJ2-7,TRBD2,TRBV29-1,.,CSVEGTSDSYEQYF,TGCAGCGTTGAAGGGACTAGCGACTCCTACGAGCAGTACTTC
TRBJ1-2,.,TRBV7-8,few,CASSLGNFGYGYTF,TGTGCCAGCAGCCTCGGGAATTTCGGCTATGGCTACACCTTC
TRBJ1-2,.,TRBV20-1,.,CSARQGVGYTF,TGCAGTGCTAGGCAGGGAGTTGGCTACACCTTC
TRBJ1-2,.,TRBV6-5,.,CASSYYGSDGYTF,TGTGCCAGCAGTTACTATGGGAGCGATGGCTACACCTTC
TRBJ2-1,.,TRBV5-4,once,CASSLRWERNEQFF,TGTGCCAGCAGCTTGAGATGGGAACGCAATGAGCAGTTCTTC
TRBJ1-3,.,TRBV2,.,CAVRDSSSTIYF,TGTGCCGTCCGGGACTCCTCTAGCACCATATATTTT
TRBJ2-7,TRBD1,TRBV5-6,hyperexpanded,CASSSGQGYEQYF,TGTGCCAGCAGCTCCGGACAGGGCTACGAGCAGTACTTC
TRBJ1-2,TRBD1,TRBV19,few,CASSRPGTVNGYTF,TGTGCCAGTAGTAGACCCGGGACAGTGAATGGCTACACCTTC
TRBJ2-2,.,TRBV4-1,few,CASSQALPWTGELFF,TGCGCCAGCAGCCAAGCTCTTCCGTGGACCGGGGAGCTGTTTTTT
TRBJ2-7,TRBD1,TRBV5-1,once,CASSPRTGGGREQYF,TGCGCCAGCAGCCCCAGGACAGGGGGAGGTCGCGAGCAGTACTTC
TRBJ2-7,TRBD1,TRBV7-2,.,CASSGTDSLSSYEQYF,TGTGCCAGCAGCGGGACAGACAGCCTTAGCTCCTACGAGCAGTACTTC
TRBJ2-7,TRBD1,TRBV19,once,CASRPGQGYSYEQYF,TGTGCCAGTAGGCCGGGACAGGGGTACTCCTACGAGCAGTACTTC
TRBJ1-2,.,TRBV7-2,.,CASSPNGQAYGYTF,TGTGCCAGCAGCCCCAATGGGCAGGCATATGGCTACACCTTC
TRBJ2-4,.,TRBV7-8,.,CASSRGPVDNQYFGAKNIQYF,TGTGCCAGCAGCAGGGGACCAGTGGATAACCAGTATTTCGGGGCCAAAAACATTCAGTACTTC
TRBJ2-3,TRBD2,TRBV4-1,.,CASSSGLAGGIFTDTQYF,TGCGCCAGCAGCTCCGGACTAGCGGGGGGAATCTTCACAGATACGCAGTATTTT
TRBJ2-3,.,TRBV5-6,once,CAGSLDGTRSTDTQYF,TGTGCCGGCAGCTTGGATGGTACCCGGAGCACAGATACGCAGTATTTT
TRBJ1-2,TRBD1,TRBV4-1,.,CASSQVLRGLSYGYTF,TGCGCCAGCAGCCAAGTTTTGAGGGGGCTTAGCTATGGCTACACCTTC
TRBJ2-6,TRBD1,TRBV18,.,CASSSVDRAGANVLTF,TGTGCCAGCTCATCAGTAGACAGGGCTGGGGCCAACGTCCTGACTTTC
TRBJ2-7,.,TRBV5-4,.,CASSPKGEGREQYF,TGTGCCAGCAGCCCGAAGGGGGAGGGAAGGGAGCAGTACTTC
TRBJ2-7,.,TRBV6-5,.,CASSSGQSYLTYEQYF,TGTGCCAGCAGTTCCGGACAGTCGTACCTGACCTACGAGCAGTACTTC
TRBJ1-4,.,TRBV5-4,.,CASSLGGQPGEKLFF,TGTGCCAGCAGCTTGGGGGGGCAACCAGGGGAAAAACTGTTTTTT
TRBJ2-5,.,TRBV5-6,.,CASSFLGTQYF,TGTGCCAGCAGCTTCTTGGGGACCCAGTACTTC
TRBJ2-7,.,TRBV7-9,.,CASSPLRQGSYEQYF,TGTGCCAGCAGCCCGCTCCGGCAGGGCTCCTACGAGCAGTACTTC
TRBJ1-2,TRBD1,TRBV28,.,CASSSGTGAIYGYTF,TGTGCCAGCAGTTCCGGGACAGGGGCGATCTATGGCTACACCTTC
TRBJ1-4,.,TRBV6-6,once,CASKDRQGEKLFF,TGTGCCAGCAAAGACAGGCAAGGGGAAAAACTGTTTTTT
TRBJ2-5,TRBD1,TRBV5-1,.,CASSPTGTGGALRETQYF,TGCGCCAGCAGCCCCACCGGGACAGGGGGCGCGCTACGGGAGACCCAGTACTTC
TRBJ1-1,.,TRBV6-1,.,CASSEGGEWGIYTEAFF,TGTGCCAGCAGTGAAGGAGGGGAGTGGGGGATTTACACTGAAGCTTTCTTT
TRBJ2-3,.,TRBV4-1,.,CASSHSADTQYF,TGCGCCAGCAGCCATAGTGCCGATACGCAGTATTTT
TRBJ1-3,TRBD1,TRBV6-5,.,CASTDRGTGNTIYF,TGTGCCAGCACGGACAGGGGAACGGGAAACACCATATATTTT
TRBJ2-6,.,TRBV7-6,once,CASSPTIRTSGANVLTF,TGTGCCAGCAGCCCCACTATTCGGACCTCGGGGGCCAACGTCCTGACTTTC
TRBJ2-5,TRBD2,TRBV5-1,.,CASSLAGGRGQETQYF,TGCGCCAGCAGCTTGGCAGGCGGGAGAGGACAAGAGACCCAGTACTTC
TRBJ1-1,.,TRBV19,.,CASSPTMDTEAFF,TGTGCCAGTAGTCCTACGATGGACACTGAAGCTTTCTTT